One sample yielded the 6 T cell receptor beta chains listed below, sequenced in a study of response to subunit inactivated influenza vaccine. TCRdb called the RT-PCR reads again in MiXCR, with one record for every CDR3 protein. The sample contains 630,000 or so distinct CDR3 sequences, 15% to 19% of which appear only once. The input for sequencing was PBMCs from blood, taken 12 days after vaccination. Receptors originate from a man in his fifties who received an inactivated influenza vaccine.

This clonotype was recorded at least ten times. The chain combines TRBV7-3 with TRBJ2-3; no clear D. V was trimmed by 1 base and J by 6 bases, leaving 8 bases between them. Germline lookup yields CDR1 SGHTA and CDR2 FQGTGA. The CDR3 is 13 amino acids. The CDR3 is CASSLSRSDTQYF. The CDR3, as DNA: TGTGCCAGCAGCTTAAGCAGGTCGGATACGCAGTATTTT.

This clonotype showed up just a few times. This rearrangement joins TRBV30 to TRBJ2-5; D unclear. The V end lost 0 bases, the J end lost 4 bases, and 12 bases lay between the germline ends. The CDR3 runs 14 residues. The germline V gene encodes CDR1 GTSNPN and CDR2 SVGIG (reference sequence). The chain's CDR3 is CAWSVLRGIETQYF. In nucleotides, the CDR3 is TGTGCCTGGAGTGTACTAAGAGGTATAGAGACCCAGTACTTC.

This clonotype was counted ten times or more. The chain couples TRBV29-1 to TRBJ2-7; D is undetermined. The germline V gene encodes CDR1 SQVTM and CDR2 ANQGSEA. The V gene lost 0 bases and the J gene lost 3 bases, with 9 bases spanning the gap. The CDR3 consists of 13 residues. The CDR3: CSVEDNRLYEQYF. CDR3 sequence (DNA): TGCAGCGTTGAAGATAATAGACTCTACGAGCAGTACTTC.

CDR3 nucleotides: TGTGCCACCAGTGATCCAGGACTAGCGGGAGCAGAGACCCAGTACTTC. This sequence encodes CATSDPGLAGAETQYF. This rearrangement joins TRBV24-1 to TRBJ2-5; TRBD2 aligns across 13 bases. This CDR3 contains 16 residues. V lost 3 bases and J lost 4; bases outside the gene matches: 4. CDR1 is KGHDR and CDR2 is SFDVKD in the germline V gene.

The chain employs TRBV20-1 and TRBJ2-5; 9 bases are a match to TRBD1. Germline V gene lookup returns CDR1 DFQATT and CDR2 SNEGSKA (reference sequence). The CDR3 covers 13 residues. After removal of 3 bases from V and 4 bases from J, the junction contained 3 bases not matched to a gene. The CDR3 DNA reads as TGCAGTGCTAGGGGGACAGGGCGAGAGACCCAGTACTTC. Encoded protein: CSARGTGRETQYF.

This clonotype was counted between two and nine times. This rearrangement joins TRBV11-2 to TRBJ1-1; no firm D call. The germline gives CDR1 SGHAT, CDR2 FQNNGV. This CDR3 spans 15 amino acids. V lost 2 bases and J 6 bases, leaving 16 bases between the germline ends. The CDR3: CASSLSRQINAEAFF. Here the CDR3 DNA reads TGTGCCAGCAGCTTATCCCGGCAAATCAACGCTGAAGCTTTCTTT.